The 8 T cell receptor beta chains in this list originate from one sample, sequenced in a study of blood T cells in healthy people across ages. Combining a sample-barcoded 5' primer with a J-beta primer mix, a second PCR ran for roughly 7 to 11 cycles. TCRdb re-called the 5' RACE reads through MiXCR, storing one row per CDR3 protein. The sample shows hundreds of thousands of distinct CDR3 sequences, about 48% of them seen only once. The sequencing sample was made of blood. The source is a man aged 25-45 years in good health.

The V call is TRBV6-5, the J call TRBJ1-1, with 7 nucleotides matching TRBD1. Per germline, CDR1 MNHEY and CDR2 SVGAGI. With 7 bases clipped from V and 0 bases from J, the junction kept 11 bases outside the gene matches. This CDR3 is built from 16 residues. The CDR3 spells CASKHPGQTLNTEAFF. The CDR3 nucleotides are TGTGCCAGCAAGCATCCGGGACAGACTTTGAACACTGAAGCTTTCTTT.

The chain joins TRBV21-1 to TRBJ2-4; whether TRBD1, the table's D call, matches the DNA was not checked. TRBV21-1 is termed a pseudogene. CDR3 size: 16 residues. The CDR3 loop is CAIPVTLTGTKNIEYF. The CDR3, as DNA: TGTGCCATCCCCGTTACCCTGACAGGGACCAAAAACATTGAGTACTTC.

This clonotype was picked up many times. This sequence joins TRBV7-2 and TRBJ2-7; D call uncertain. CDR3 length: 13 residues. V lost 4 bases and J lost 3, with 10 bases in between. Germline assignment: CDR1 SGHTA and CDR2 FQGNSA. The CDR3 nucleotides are TGTGCCAGCAGCTGGACGGACGGCTACGAGCAGTACTTC. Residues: CASSWTDGYEQYF.

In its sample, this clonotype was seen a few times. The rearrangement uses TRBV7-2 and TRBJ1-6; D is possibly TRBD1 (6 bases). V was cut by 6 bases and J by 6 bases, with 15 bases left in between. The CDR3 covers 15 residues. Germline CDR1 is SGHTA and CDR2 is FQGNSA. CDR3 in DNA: TGTGCCAGCAGGTGGGGGGGACATTCTAATTCACCCCTCCACTTT. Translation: CASRWGGHSNSPLHF. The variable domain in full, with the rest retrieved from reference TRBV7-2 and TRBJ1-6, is GAGVSQSPSNKVTEKGKDVELRCDPISGHTALYWYRQSLGQGLEFLIYFQGNSAPDKSGLPSDRFSAERTGGSVSTLTIQRTQQEDSAVYLCASRWGGHSNSPLHFGNGTRLTVT.

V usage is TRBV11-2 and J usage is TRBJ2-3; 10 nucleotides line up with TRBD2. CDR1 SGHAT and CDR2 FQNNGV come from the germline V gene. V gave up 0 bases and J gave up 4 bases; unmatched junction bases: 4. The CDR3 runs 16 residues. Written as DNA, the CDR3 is TGTGCCAGCAGCTTAGATCCAGCGGGGGGGGCAGATACGCAGTATTTT. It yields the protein CASSLDPAGGADTQYF.

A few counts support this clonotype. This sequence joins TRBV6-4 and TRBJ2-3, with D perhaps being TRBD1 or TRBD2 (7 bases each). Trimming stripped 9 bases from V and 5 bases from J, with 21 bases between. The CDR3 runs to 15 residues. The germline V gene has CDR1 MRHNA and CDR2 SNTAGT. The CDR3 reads CARDPRQGGRDTQYF. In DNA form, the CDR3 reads TGTGCCAGGGACCCGCGACAGGGAGGGAGAGATACGCAGTATTTT.

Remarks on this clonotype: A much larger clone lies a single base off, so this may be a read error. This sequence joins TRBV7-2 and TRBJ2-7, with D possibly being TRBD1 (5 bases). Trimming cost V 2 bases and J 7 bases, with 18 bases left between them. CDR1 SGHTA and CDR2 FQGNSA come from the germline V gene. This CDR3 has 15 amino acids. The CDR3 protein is CASSLMTQGYNEQYF. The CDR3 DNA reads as TGTGCCAGCAGCTTAATGACGCAGGGATACAATGAGCAGTACTTC.

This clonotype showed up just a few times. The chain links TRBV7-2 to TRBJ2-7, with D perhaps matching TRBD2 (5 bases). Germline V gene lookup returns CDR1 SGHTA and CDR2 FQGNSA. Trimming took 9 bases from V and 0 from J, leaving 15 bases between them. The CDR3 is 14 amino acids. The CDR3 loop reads CASKSTRSSYEQYF. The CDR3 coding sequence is TGTGCCAGTAAAAGCACTAGAAGCTCCTACGAGCAGTACTTC.